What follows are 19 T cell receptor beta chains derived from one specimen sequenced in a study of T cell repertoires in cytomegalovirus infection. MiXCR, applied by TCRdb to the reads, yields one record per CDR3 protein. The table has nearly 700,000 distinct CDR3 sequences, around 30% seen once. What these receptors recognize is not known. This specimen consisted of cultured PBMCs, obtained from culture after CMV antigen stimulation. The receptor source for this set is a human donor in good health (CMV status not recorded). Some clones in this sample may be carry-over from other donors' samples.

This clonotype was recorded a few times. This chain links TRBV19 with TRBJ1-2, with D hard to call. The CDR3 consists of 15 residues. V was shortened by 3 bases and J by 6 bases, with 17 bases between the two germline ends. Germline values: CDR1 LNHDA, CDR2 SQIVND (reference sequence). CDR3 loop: CASSIDEPLLNGYTF. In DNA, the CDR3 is TGTGCCAGTAGTATCGATGAGCCCTTGCTCAATGGCTACACCTTC.

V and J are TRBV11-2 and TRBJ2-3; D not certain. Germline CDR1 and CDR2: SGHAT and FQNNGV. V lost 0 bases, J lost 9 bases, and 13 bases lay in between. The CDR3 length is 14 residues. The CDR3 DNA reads TGTGCCAGCAGCTTAGAACCTCGGGCGGCGACGCAGTATTTT. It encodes CASSLEPRAATQYF. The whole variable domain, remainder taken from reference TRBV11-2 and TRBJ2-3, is EAGVAQSPRYKIIEKRQSVAFWCNPISGHATLYWYQQILGQGPKLLIQFQNNGVVDDSQLPKDRFSAERLKGVDSTLKIQPAKLEDSAVYLCASSLEPRAATQYFGPGTRLTVL.

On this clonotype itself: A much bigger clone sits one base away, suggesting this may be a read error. DNA of the CDR3: TGTGCCAGCAGCTTGGGTCAGACAGCCCAGAAGGGCTACACCTTC. As protein: CASSLGQTAQKGYTF. The rearrangement joins TRBV7-2 to TRBJ1-2; perhaps TRBD1 as D (5 bases). CDR1 and CDR2 (germline): SGHTA, FQGNSA. Trimming stripped 3 bases from V and 8 bases from J, with 19 bases between. The CDR3 totals 15 residues. Drawing the rest from reference TRBV7-2 and TRBJ1-2, the complete variable domain is GAGVSQSPSNKVTEKGKDVELRCDPISGHTALYWYRQSLGQGLEFLIYFQGNSAPDKSGLPSDRFSAERTGGSVSTLTIQRTQQEDSAVYLCASSLGQTAQKGYTFGSGTRLTVV.

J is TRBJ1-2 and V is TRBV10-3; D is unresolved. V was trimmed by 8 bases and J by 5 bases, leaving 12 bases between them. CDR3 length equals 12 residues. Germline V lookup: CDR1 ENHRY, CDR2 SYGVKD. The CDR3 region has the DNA TGTGCCATCTGGGCAGCTGCTTATGGCTACACCTTC. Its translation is CAIWAAAYGYTF.

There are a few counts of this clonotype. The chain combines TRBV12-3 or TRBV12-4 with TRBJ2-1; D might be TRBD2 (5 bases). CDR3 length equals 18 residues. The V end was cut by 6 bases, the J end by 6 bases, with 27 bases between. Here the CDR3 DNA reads TGTGCCAGCAGCCCGAGACTGCGGGTACGAAGATGGGGCAATGAGCAGTTCTTC. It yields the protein CASSPRLRVRRWGNEQFF.

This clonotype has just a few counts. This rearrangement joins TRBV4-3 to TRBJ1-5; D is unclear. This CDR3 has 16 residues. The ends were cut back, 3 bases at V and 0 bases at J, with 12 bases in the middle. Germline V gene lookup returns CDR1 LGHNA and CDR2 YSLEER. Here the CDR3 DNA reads TGCGCCAGCAGCCAGGACGAAATAAATAGCAATCAGCCCCAGCATTTT. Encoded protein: CASSQDEINSNQPQHF.

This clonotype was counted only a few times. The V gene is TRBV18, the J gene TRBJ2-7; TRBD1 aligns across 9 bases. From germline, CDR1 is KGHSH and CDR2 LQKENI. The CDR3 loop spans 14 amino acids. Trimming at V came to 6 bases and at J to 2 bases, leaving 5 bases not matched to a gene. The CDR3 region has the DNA TGTGCCAGCTCTTATAGGACAGGGGCCTACGAGCAGTACTTC. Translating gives CASSYRTGAYEQYF. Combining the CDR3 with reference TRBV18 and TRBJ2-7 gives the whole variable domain NAGVMQNPRHLVRRRGQEARLRCSPMKGHSHVYWYRQLPEEGLKFMVYLQKENIIDESGMPKERFSAEFPKEGPSILRIQQVVRGDSAAYFCASSYRTGAYEQYFGPGTRLTVT.

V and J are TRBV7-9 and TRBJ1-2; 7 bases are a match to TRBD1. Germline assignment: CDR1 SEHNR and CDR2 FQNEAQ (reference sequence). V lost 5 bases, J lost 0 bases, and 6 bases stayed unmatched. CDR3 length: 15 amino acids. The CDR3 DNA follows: TGTGCCAGCAGCCAAACCGGGACAGCTAACTATGGCTACACCTTC. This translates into CASSQTGTANYGYTF.

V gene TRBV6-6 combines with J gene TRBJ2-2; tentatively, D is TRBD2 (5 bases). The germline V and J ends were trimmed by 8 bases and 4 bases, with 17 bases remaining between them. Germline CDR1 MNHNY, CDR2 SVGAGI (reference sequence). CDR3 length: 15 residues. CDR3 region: CASALGLAATGELFF. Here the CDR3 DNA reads TGTGCCAGCGCCCTCGGGCTAGCTGCCACCGGGGAGCTGTTTTTT.

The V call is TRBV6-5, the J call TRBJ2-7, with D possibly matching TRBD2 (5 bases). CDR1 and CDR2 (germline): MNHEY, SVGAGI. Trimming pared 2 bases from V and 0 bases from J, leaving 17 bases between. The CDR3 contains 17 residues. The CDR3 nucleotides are TGTGCCAGCAGTTACCCGCACCTACTAGGGCACTCCTACGAGCAGTACTTC. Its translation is CASSYPHLLGHSYEQYF.

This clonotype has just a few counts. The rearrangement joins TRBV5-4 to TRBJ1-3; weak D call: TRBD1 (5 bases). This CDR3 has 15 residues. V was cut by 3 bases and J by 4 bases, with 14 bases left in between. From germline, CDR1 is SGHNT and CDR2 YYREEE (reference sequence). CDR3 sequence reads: CASSYDSTRGNTIYF. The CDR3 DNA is TGTGCCAGCAGCTACGACAGTACGAGGGGAAACACCATATATTTT.

The CDR3 loop is CASSTPGGRTTLEGYF. The CDR3 DNA is TGTGCCAGCAGTACTCCAGGGGGACGGACGACCCTTGAAGGGTACTTC. The genes are TRBV28 and TRBJ2-7; 7 bases agree with TRBD1. V lost 5 bases and J lost 12; bases outside the gene matches: 22. Germline V gives CDR1 MDHEN, CDR2 SYDVKM. This CDR3 has 16 residues. Full variable domain (remainder filled in from reference TRBV28 and TRBJ2-7): DVKVTQSSRYLVKRTGEKVFLECVQDMDHENMFWYRQDPGLGLRLIYFSYDVKMKEKGDIPEGYSVSREKKERFSLILESASTNQTSMYLCASSTPGGRTTLEGYFGPGTRLTVT.

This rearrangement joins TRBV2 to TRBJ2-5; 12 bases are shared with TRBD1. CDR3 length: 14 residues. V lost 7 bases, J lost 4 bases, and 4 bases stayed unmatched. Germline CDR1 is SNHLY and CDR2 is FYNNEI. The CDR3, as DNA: TGTGCCAGCATTCCGGGACAGGGGGCAGAGACCCAGTACTTC. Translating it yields CASIPGQGAETQYF. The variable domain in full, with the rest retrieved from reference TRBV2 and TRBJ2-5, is EPEVTQTPSHQVTQMGQEVILRCVPISNHLYFYWYRQILGQKVEFLVSFYNNEISEKSEIFDDQFSVERPDGSNFTLKIRSTKLEDSAMYFCASIPGQGAETQYFGPGTRLLVL.

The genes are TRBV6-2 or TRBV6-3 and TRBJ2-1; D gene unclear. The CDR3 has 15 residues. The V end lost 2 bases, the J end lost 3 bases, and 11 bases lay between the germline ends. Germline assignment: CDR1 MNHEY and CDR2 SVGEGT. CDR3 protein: CASSYGGPNYNEQFF. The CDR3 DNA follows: TGTGCCAGCAGTTACGGTGGACCGAACTACAATGAGCAGTTCTTC.

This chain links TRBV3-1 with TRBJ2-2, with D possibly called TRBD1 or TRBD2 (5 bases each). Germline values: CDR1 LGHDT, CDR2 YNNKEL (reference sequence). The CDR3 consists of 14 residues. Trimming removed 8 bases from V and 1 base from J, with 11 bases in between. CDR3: CASGASWNTGELFF. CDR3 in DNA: TGTGCCAGCGGGGCTAGCTGGAACACCGGGGAGCTGTTTTTT.

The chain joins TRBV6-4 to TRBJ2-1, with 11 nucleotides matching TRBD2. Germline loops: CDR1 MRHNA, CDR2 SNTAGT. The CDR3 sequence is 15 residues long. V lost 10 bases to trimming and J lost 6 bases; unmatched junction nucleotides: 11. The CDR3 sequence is CATNLAGGQRNEQFF. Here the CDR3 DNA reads TGTGCCACCAACTTAGCGGGAGGGCAGCGCAATGAGCAGTTCTTC.

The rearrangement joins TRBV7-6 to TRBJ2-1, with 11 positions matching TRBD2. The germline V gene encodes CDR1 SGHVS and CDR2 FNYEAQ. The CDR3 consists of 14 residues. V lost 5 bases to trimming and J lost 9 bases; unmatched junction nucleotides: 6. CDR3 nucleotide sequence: TGTGCCAGCAGCCCACTAGCGGGAGCCGCTGAGCAGTTCTTC. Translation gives CASSPLAGAAEQFF.

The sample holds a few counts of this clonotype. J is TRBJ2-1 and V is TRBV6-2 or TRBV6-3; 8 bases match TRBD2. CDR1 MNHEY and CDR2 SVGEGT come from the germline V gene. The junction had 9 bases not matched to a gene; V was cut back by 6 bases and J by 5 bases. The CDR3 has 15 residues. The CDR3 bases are TGTGCCAGCAGACCCGGGGGGGGCGGCAACAATGAGCAGTTCTTC. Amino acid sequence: CASRPGGGGNNEQFF.

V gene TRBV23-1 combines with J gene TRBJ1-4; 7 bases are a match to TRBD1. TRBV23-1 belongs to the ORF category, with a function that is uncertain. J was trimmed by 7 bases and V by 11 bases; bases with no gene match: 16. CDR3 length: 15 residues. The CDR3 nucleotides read TGCGCCCGCCCAGGGGGAAAGGGGGCGAGTGAAAAACTGTTTTTT. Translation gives CARPGGKGASEKLFF.